A single sample is the source of the 14 T cell receptor beta chains below, sequenced in a study of T cells in tuberculosis. Cells were sorted from thawed PBMC rested overnight and stained with GMM-loaded CD1B tetramer, viability dye and anti-CD3. C32 glucose monomycolate from Rhodococcus equi was loaded onto the CD1B tetramers. Sequenced by immunoSEQ multiplex PCR; TCRdb stores in-frame clones only, minus some. The data hold 55,000 to 60,000 clones, with around 90% observed a single time. The source material was CD1b-GMM tetramer-negative cells sorted from PBMCs. Receptors were obtained from an adult woman with latent tuberculosis.

V gene TRBV28 combines with J gene TRBJ2-1; 7 bases match TRBD1. The germline V gene encodes CDR1 MDHEN and CDR2 SYDVKM. The CDR3 is 15 residues long. V dropped 0 bases and J dropped 10; count of bases not matched to a gene: 9. CDR3 protein: CASSLWAGGVREQFF. DNA of the CDR3: TGTGCCAGCAGTTTATGGGCAGGGGGTGTAAGAGAGCAGTTCTTC.

This clone is classed as medium-sized. Other nucleotide sequences from this sample produce the same CDR3. The gene calls are TRBV13 and TRBJ2-7; 11 bases are a match to TRBD2. CDR3 size: 14 residues. The ends lost 5 bases at V and 1 base at J; junction bases unmatched: 1. Germline CDR1 is PRHDT and CDR2 is FYEKMQ (reference sequence). DNA for the CDR3: TGTGCCAGCAGCACTAGCGGGAGTTCCTACGAGCAGTACTTC. It yields the protein CASSTSGSSYEQYF.

The chain carries TRBV7-2 and TRBJ1-3; possibly TRBD1 for D (5 bases). In germline, CDR1 is SGHTA, CDR2 FQGNSA. This CDR3 region has 14 residues. V lost 3 bases to trimming and J lost 7 bases, with 13 bases between them. The CDR3 here is CASSFGQGGNTIYF. CDR3 DNA sequence: TGTGCCAGCAGCTTTGGCCAGGGAGGGAACACCATATATTTT. Combining the CDR3 with reference TRBV7-2 and TRBJ1-3 gives the whole variable domain GAGVSQSPSNKVTEKGKDVELRCDPISGHTALYWYRQSLGQGLEFLIYFQGNSAPDKSGLPSDRFSAERTGGSVSTLTIQRTQQEDSAVYLCASSFGQGGNTIYFGEGSWLTVV.

The chain links TRBV5-1 to TRBJ2-1, with TRBD2 matching over 7 bases. V was clipped by 4 bases and J by 0 bases; unmatched bases: 7. Germline V gene lookup returns CDR1 SGHRS and CDR2 YFSETQ. CDR3 size: 16 residues. DNA for the CDR3: TGCGCCAGCAGCCGATTAGCGGGTTCCTCCTACAATGAGCAGTTCTTC. It codes for CASSRLAGSSYNEQFF. Supplemented by reference TRBV5-1 and TRBJ2-1, the full variable domain reads KAGVTQTPRYLIKTRGQQVTLSCSPISGHRSVSWYQQTPGQGLQFLFEYFSETQRNKGNFPGRFSGRQFSNSRSEMNVSTLELGDSALYLCASSRLAGSSYNEQFFGPGTRLTVL.

The V gene is TRBV5-8, the J gene TRBJ1-5; TRBD1 matches at 8 bases. V shed 3 bases and J 3 bases; nucleotides not matched to a gene: 5. The CDR3 has 15 residues. CDR1 is SGHTS and CDR2 is YDEGEE in the germline V gene. CDR3 sequence reads: CASSSGTGPNQPQHF. The CDR3 DNA reads TGTGCCAGCAGCTCCGGGACAGGCCCCAATCAGCCCCAGCATTTT.

This clone has a single count. The gene calls are TRBV5-4 and TRBJ2-2; 11 nucleotides align to TRBD2. With V trimmed by 4 bases and J by 0 bases, 5 bases remained unmatched. Germline CDR1 SGHNT, CDR2 YYREEE (reference sequence). The CDR3 consists of 17 residues. The CDR3 loop reads CASSAGTSGANTGELFF. The CDR3 DNA sequence: TGTGCCAGCAGCGCAGGGACTAGCGGCGCGAACACCGGGGAGCTGTTTTTT.

In its sample, this clone was seen once. This chain connects TRBV7-2 to TRBJ2-3, with TRBD2 identical over 12 bases. The germline V gene has CDR1 SGHTA and CDR2 FQGNSA. Trimming cost V 4 bases and J 2 bases; bases outside gene matches: 4. This CDR3 contains 16 residues. The CDR3 DNA reads as TGTGCCAGCAGCTCGGGACTAGCGGGCCTCACAGATACGCAGTATTTT. It translates to CASSSGLAGLTDTQYF.

The rearrangement uses TRBV11-3 and TRBJ1-3; D uncertain. CDR3 length: 11 residues. V gave up 5 bases and J gave up 4 bases, with 3 bases separating them. CDR1 is SGHNT, CDR2 YENEEA, per germline. CDR3 in DNA: TGTGCCAGCAGCCCAGGAAACACCATATATTTT. Protein: CASSPGNTIYF. The full variable domain, rest sourced from reference TRBV11-3 and TRBJ1-3, is EAGVVQSPRYKIIEKKQPVAFWCNPISGHNTLYWYLQNLGQGPELLIRYENEEAVDDSQLPKDRFSAERLKGVDSTLKIQPAELGDSAVYLCASSPGNTIYFGEGSWLTVV.

The chain joins TRBV9 to TRBJ2-3; 9 nucleotides match TRBD2. J was trimmed by 4 bases and V by 0 bases; bases with no gene match: 6. The germline V gene encodes CDR1 SGDLS and CDR2 YYNGEE. The CDR3 extends over 16 amino acids. CDR3 sequence (DNA): TGTGCCAGCAGCGTAGGCGGCGGGAGGGGGGCAGATACGCAGTATTTT. It encodes CASSVGGGRGADTQYF.

The V call is TRBV9, the J call TRBJ1-5, with 8 bases lining up with TRBD1. The germline V gene encodes CDR1 SGDLS and CDR2 YYNGEE. Losses at the gene ends were 3 bases for V and 2 bases for J; bases not matched to a gene: 4. The CDR3 spans 15 residues. CDR3 nucleotide sequence: TGTGCCAGCAGCGCCGGACAGGGCCGCAATCAGCCCCAGCATTTT. It encodes CASSAGQGRNQPQHF.

V is TRBV28 and J is TRBJ2-5; D unresolved. The CDR3 sequence is 12 residues long. Germline V CDR1 and CDR2: MDHEN, SYDVKM. The V end lost 5 bases, the J end lost 5 bases, and 9 bases lay between the germline ends. The CDR3 reads CASSPSYETQYF. The CDR3 nucleotides are TGTGCCAGCAGTCCTAGTTACGAGACCCAGTACTTC.

This clone was detected only a few times. This chain links TRBV10-3 with TRBJ2-7; 10 bases line up with TRBD1. This CDR3 is built from 14 residues. Losses at the gene ends were 6 bases for V and 6 bases for J; bases not matched to a gene: 8. Germline assignment: CDR1 ENHRY and CDR2 SYGVKD. CDR3 coding DNA: TGTGCCATCAGCCCAGGAGGGACAGGGGTCGAGCAGTACTTC. It is translated as CAISPGGTGVEQYF.

This clone was seen only once. The V gene is TRBV5-1, the J gene TRBJ2-2; no firm D call. V lost 1 base, J lost 3 bases, and 10 bases lay in between. Per the germline V gene, CDR1 is SGHRS and CDR2 is YFSETQ. The CDR3 runs 15 residues. The CDR3 DNA reads as TGCGCCAGCAGCTTGTTTGGGCTGGACACCGGGGAGCTGTTTTTT. Residues: CASSLFGLDTGELFF.

The chain carries TRBV4-3 and TRBJ2-5; 10 positions agree with TRBD1. The CDR3 extends over 16 amino acids. The V gene's germline CDR1 is LGHNA and CDR2 YSLEER. Germline trimming cut 1 base from V and 1 base from J; bases unmatched to any gene: 3. The chain's CDR3 is CASSQAGTGVQETQYF. The DNA for the CDR3 is TGCGCCAGCAGCCAAGCCGGGACAGGGGTCCAAGAGACCCAGTACTTC.